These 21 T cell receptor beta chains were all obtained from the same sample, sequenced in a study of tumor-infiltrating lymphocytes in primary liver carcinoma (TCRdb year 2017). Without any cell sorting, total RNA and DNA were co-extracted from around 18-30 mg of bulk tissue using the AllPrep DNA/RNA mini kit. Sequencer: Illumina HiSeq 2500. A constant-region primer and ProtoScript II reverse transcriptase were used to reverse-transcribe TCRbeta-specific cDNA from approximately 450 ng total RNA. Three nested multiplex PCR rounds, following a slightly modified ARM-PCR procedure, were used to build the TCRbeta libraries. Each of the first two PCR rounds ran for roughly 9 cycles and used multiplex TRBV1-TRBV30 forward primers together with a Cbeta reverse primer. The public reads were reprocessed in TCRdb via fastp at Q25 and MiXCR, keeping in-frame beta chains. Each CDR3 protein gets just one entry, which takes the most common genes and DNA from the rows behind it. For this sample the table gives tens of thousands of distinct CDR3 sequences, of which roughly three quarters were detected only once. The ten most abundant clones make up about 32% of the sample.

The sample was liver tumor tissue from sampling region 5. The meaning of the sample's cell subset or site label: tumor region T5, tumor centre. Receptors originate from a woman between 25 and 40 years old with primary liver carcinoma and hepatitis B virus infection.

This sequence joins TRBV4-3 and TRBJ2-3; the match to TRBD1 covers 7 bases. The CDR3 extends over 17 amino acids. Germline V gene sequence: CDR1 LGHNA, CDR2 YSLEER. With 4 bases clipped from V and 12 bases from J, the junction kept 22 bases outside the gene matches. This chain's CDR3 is CASSRRIGGTPSGRQYF. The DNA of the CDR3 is TGCGCCAGCAGCCGCCGCATAGGGGGCACCCCCTCGGGGAGACAGTATTTT.

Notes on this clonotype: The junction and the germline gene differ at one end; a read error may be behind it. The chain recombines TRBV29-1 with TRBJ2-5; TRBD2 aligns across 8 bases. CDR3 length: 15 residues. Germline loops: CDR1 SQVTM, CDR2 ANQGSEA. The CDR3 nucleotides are TGCAGCGTTGGTTTCACGGGAGGGTCGGTAGAGACCCTGTACTTC. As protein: CSVGFTGGSVETLYF.

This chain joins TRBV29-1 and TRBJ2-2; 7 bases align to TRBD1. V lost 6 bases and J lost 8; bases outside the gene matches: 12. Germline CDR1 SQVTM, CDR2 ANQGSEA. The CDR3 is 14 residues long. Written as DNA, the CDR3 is TGCAGCGTCAGAGGGGGCCCTAACATGGGGGAGCTGTTTTTT. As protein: CSVRGGPNMGELFF.

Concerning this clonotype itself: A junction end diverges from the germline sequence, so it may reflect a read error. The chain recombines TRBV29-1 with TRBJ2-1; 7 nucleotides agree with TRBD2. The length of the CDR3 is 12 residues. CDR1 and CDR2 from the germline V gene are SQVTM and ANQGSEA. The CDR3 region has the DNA TGCGGCACCCTAAGGGACTACAGTGAGCAATTCTTC. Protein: CGTLRDYSEQFF.

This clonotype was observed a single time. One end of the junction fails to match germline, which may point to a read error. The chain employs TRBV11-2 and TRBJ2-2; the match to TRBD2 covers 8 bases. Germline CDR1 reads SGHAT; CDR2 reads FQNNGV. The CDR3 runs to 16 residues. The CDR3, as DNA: TGTGCCAGCAGCTTAGTGGCGTTAGCGGGAACCGGGAAGCTGTTTTTT. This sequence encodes CASSLVALAGTGKLFF. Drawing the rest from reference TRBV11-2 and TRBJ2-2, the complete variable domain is EAGVAQSPRYKIIEKRQSVAFWCNPISGHATLYWYQQILGQGPKLLIQFQNNGVVDDSQLPKDRFSAERLKGVDSTLKIQPAKLEDSAVYLCASSLVALAGTGKLFFGEGSRLTVL.

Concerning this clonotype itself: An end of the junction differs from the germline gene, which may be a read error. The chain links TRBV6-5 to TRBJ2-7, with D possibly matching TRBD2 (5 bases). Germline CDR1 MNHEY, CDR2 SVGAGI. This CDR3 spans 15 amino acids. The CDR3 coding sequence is TGTGCCAGCAGTTACAAGGACGGCAGATCCTACGAGCGGCACTTC. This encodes CASSYKDGRSYERHF.

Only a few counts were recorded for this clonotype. The CDR3 region is CASGRLAGGGYEQFF. The CDR3 DNA reads TGTGCCAGTGGCCGACTAGCGGGTGGGGGGTATGAGCAGTTCTTC. The genes are TRBV11-3 and TRBJ2-1; 10 bases agree with TRBD2. The junction had 13 bases not matched to a gene; V was cut back by 9 bases and J by 8 bases. Germline CDR1 reads SGHNT; CDR2 reads YENEEA. The CDR3 extends over 15 amino acids.

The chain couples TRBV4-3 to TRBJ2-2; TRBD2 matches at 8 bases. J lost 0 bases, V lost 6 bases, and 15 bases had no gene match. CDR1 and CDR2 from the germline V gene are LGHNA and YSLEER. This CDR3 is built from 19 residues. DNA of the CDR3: TGCGCCAGCAGGGTACTAACGGGAGGGCCCTGTTCGAACACCGGGGAGCTGTTTTTT. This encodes CASRVLTGGPCSNTGELFF.

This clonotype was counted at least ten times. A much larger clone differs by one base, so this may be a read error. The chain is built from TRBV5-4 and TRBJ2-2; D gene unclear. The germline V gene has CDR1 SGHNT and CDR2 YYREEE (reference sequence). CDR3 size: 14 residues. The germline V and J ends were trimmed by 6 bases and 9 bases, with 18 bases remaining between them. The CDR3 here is CASIPVDTHRELFF. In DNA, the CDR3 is TGTGCCAGCATCCCCGTCGACACTCATAGGGAGCTGTTTTTT.

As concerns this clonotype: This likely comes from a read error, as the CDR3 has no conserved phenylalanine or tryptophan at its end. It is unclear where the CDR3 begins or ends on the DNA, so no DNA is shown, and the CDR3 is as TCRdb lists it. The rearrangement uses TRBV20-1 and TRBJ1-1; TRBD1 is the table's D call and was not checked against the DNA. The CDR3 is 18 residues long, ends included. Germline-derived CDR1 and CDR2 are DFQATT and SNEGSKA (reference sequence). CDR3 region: CSARLGYRGRKRDTEACI.

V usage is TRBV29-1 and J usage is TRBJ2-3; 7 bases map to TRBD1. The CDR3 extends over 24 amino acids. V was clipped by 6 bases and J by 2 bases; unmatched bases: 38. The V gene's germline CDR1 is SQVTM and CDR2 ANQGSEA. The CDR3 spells CSVEQIQGRQGSAETSGATDTQYF. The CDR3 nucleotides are TGCAGCGTAGAGCAGATACAAGGCCGACAGGGCTCGGCGGAAACTAGTGGAGCCACAGATACGCAGTATTTT.

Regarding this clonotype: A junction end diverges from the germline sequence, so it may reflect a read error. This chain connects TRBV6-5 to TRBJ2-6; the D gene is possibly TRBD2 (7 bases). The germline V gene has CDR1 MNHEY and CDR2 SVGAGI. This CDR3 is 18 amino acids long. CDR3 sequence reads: CASKTYGGRVSGVNVLTF. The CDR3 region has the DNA TGTGCCAGCAAGACATACGGGGGGCGCGTCTCTGGGGTCAACGTCCTCACTTTC.

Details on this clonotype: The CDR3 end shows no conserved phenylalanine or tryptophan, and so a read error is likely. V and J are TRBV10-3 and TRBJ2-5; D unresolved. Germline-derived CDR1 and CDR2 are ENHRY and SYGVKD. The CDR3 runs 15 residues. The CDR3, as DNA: TGTGCCATCAGCGAGTCGGCTACCAGACTAGAGACCCAGTACATC. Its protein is CAISESATRLETQYI.

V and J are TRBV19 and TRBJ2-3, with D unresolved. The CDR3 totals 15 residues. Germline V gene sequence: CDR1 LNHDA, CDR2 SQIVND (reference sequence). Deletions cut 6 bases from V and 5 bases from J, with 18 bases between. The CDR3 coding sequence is TGTGCCAGTAGGCCTCTTGGCACGAAGAGAGATACGCAGTATTTT. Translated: CASRPLGTKRDTQYF.

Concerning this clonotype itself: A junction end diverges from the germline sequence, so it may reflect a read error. The CDR3, as DNA: TGTGCCAGCAGTCAAGAACCTAGCAGAAGGTTCTTGGTTAGCAATGAGCAGTTCTTC. Translating it yields CASSQEPSRRFLVSNEQFF. This rearrangement joins TRBV3-1 to TRBJ2-1, with D tentatively TRBD2 (5 bases). CDR1 and CDR2 from the germline V gene are LGHDT and YNNKEL (reference sequence). This CDR3 is 19 amino acids long.

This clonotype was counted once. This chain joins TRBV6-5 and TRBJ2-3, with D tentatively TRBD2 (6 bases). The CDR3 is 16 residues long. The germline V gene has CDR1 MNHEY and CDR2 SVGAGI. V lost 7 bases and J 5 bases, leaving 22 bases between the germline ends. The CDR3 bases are TGTGCCAGCAACCGGGTAGCTGGAGGGCCCGAAGATACGCAGTATTTT. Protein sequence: CASNRVAGGPEDTQYF.

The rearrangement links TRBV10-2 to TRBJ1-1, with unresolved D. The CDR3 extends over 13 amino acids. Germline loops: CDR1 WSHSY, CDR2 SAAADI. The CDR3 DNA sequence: TGCGGCAGTGAGTCGAAGGCGGGCACTGAAGCTTTCTTT. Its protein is CGSESKAGTEAFF.

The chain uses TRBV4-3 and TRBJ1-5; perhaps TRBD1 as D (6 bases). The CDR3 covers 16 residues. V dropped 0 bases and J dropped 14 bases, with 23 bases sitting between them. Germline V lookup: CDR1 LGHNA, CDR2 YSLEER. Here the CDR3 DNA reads TGCGCCAGCAGCCAAGAAAGATGGGGGCCCGATCAGACCAAGCATTTT. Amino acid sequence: CASSQERWGPDQTKHF.

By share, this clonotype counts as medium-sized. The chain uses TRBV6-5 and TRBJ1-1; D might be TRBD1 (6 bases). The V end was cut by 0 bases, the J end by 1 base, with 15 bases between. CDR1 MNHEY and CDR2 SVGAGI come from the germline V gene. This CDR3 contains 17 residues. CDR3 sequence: CASSYSGDNRWNTEAFF. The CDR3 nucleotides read TGTGCCAGCAGTTACTCAGGGGACAACAGGTGGAACACTGAAGCTTTCTTT.

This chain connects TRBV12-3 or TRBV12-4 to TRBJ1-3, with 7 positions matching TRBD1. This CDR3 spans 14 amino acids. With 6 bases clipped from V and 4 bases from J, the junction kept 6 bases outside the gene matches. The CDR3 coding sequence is TGTGCCAGCAGCCCCGACAGGGCGGGAAACACCATATATTTT. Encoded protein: CASSPDRAGNTIYF.

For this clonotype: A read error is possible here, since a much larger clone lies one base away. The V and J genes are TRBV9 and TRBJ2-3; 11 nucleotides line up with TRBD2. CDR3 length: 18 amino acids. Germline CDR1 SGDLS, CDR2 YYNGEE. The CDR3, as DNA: TGTGCCTGCAGCGTCTCATCTAGCGGGAGGCCTCCCGTAGATACGCAGTATTTT. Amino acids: CACSVSSSGRPPVDTQYF.